The T cell receptor (beta chain) under discussion was sequenced for a study of cytomegalovirus exposure and HLA in healthy donors. Findings and limits, study-wide: It was reported that the classifier diagnosed cytomegalovirus status with high specificity and sensitivity in both the original and validation cohorts. Sequences of the TCR beta chain were said to predict the HLA-A and HLA-B alleles of most subjects accurately. Indistinguishable V segments, including TRBV6-2 and TRBV6-3, were excluded. In a later analysis, donors in an Asian-associated ancestry cluster reportedly had fewer N-insertions in productive TCRs than the cohort mean.

J lost 2 bases, V lost 6 bases, and 3 bases had no gene match. The CDR3 length is 14 residues. The V gene's germline CDR1 is MDHEN and CDR2 SYDVKM. Points on this clone: No antigen is known for it.

The PCR had 60 Vbeta and 13 Jbeta primers. The data were produced by immunoSEQ multiplex PCR, yet TCRdb's version contains in-frame clones alone and is incomplete. The sample carries around 130,000 clones, 70% to 75% recorded once. The source of this sequence is a woman between 35 and 50 years old in good health and CMV-seropositive. The sample comprised PBMCs. The gene calls are TRBV28 and TRBJ1-4, with 7 positions matching TRBD1. The CDR3: CASRAGGTNEKLFF. CDR3 coding DNA: TGTGCCAGCAGAGCAGGGGGGACTAATGAAAAACTGTTTTTT.